These 27 T cell receptor beta chains originate from one sample sequenced in a study of blood T cell repertoires in COVID-19. The protocol was immunoSEQ multiplex PCR, while the TCRdb copy is restricted to in-frame clones and leaves out a portion. The repertoire consists of approximately 240,000 clones, with approximately 79% occurring once and the leading ten covering about 4%. The sample comprised peripheral blood. The receptor set was obtained from a woman in her thirties or forties with active or convalescent COVID-19.

The genes are TRBV27 and TRBJ1-2, with 10 bases aligning to TRBD1. CDR1 MNHEY and CDR2 SMNVEV come from the germline V gene (reference sequence). The CDR3 spans 13 residues. V was clipped by 6 bases and J by 6 bases; unmatched bases: 4. In DNA, the CDR3 is TGTGCCAGCAGCCATGGGACAGGGGATGGCTACACCTTC. As protein: CASSHGTGDGYTF.

This clone was seen once. CDR3 bases: TGTGCCAGCAGGAGGACACCCGCCTACGAGCAGTACGTC. Amino acid sequence: CASRRTPAYEQYV. The chain uses TRBV2 and TRBJ2-7, with D possibly being TRBD1 (5 bases). Germline CDR1 reads SNHLY; CDR2 reads FYNNEI. The CDR3 is 13 amino acids. Trimming shortened V by 6 bases and J by 2 bases, and 11 bases separated the two germline ends.

The chain recombines TRBV6-2 or TRBV6-3 with TRBJ2-5, with 9 bases matching TRBD1. This CDR3 contains 16 residues. V trimming: 4 bases; J trimming: 4 bases; junction bases outside the gene matches: 10. Germline V gives CDR1 MNHEY, CDR2 SVGEGT. CDR3 protein: CASSSLGGQGIETQYF. CDR3 in DNA: TGTGCCAGCAGTTCCCTAGGGGGACAGGGAATAGAGACCCAGTACTTC.

The V call is TRBV29-1, the J call TRBJ2-2, with 7 bases fitting TRBD1. J lost 4 bases, V lost 0 bases, and 5 bases had no gene match. CDR3 length equals 15 residues. Looked up from germline, CDR1 is SQVTM and CDR2 is ANQGSEA. The CDR3 DNA follows: TGCAGCGTTGAAGATCGCAGGGGGAGCACCGGGGAGCTGTTTTTT. Its protein is CSVEDRRGSTGELFF.

The CDR3 loop reads CASSQRGAGPGANVLTF. CDR3 in DNA: TGCGCCAGCAGCCAGCGGGGAGCAGGCCCTGGGGCCAACGTCCTGACTTTC. The V gene is TRBV5-1, the J gene TRBJ2-6, with 7 bases that match TRBD2. V lost 4 bases to trimming and J lost 2 bases; unmatched junction nucleotides: 9. There are 17 residues in the CDR3. Germline CDR1 reads SGHRS; CDR2 reads YFSETQ.

The chain links TRBV5-1 to TRBJ2-5, with 7 bases identical to TRBD1. The V segment lost 4 bases and the J segment 2 bases; nucleotides outside the gene matches: 14. Germline V CDR1 and CDR2: SGHRS, YFSETQ. The CDR3 is 17 residues long. The DNA of the CDR3 is TGCGCCAGCAGCCTCGGACCGAACAGGGGTCCACAAGAGACCCAGTACTTC. As protein: CASSLGPNRGPQETQYF.

The sample holds one count of this clone. Here the CDR3 DNA reads TGTGCCAGCAGTGTGATGGACAGCCCGAGAACCTTC. As protein: CASSVMDSPRTF. The chain combines TRBV2 with TRBJ1-2; TRBD1 might be the D (6 bases). CDR3 length equals 12 residues. Germline V CDR1 and CDR2: SNHLY, FYNNEI. V was pared by 4 bases and J by 14 bases, with 17 bases between.

This clone was detected a few times. This sequence joins TRBV12-3 or TRBV12-4 and TRBJ2-7, with a tentative D call TRBD2 (5 bases). V lost 3 bases and J lost 3, with 6 bases in between. The CDR3 is made up of 12 amino acids. Here the CDR3 DNA reads TGTGCCAGCAGTTTGGAGGTCTACGAGCAGTACTTC. Protein: CASSLEVYEQYF.

The chain has TRBV5-8 and TRBJ1-2; D unclear. The germline CDR1 and CDR2 sequences are SGHTS and YDEGEE. The CDR3 extends over 10 amino acids. Trimming took off 7 bases at V and 7 bases at J, with 8 bases between the two ends. The CDR3 coding sequence is TGTGCCAGCGCTAACGTTGGCTACACCTTC. Translating it yields CASANVGYTF. The whole variable domain, filled in from reference TRBV5-8 and TRBJ1-2, reads EAGVTQSPTHLIKTRGQQATLRCSPISGHTSVYWYQQALGLGLQFLLWYDEGEERNRGNFPPRFSGRQFPNYSSELNVNALELEDSALYLCASANVGYTFGSGTRLTVV.

The CDR3 DNA sequence: TGTGCCAGCAGCTTAGATCAGGGAGGAAGAAATGAGCAGTTCTTC. Protein sequence: CASSLDQGGRNEQFF. The chain links TRBV7-3 to TRBJ2-1, with D possibly TRBD2 on 6 matching bases. V was clipped by 2 bases and J by 7 bases, with 15 bases between them. CDR3 length equals 15 residues. CDR1 SGHTA and CDR2 FQGTGA come from the germline V gene.

J is TRBJ2-5 and V is TRBV27; D perhaps matches TRBD2 (5 bases). Germline CDR1 and CDR2: MNHEY and SMNVEV (reference sequence). V shed 4 bases and J shed 3 bases, with 21 bases lying between them. The CDR3 contains 17 residues. CDR3 region: CASSSEPLSTGKETQYF. DNA for the CDR3: TGTGCCAGCAGTTCAGAACCCCTTTCTACGGGGAAAGAGACCCAGTACTTC.

The rearrangement links TRBV7-9 to TRBJ2-1, with 8 positions matching TRBD1. The CDR3 runs to 16 residues. From germline, CDR1 is SEHNR and CDR2 FQNEAQ (reference sequence). After removal of 5 bases from V and 3 bases from J, the junction contained 9 bases not matched to a gene. The CDR3, as DNA: TGTGCCAGCAGCGAGTGGGCAGGGGGCTTCTACAATGAGCAGTTCTTC. Translated: CASSEWAGGFYNEQFF.

The V call is TRBV25-1, the J call TRBJ2-5, with 13 bases fitting TRBD2. Germline values: CDR1 MGHDK, CDR2 SYGVNS. The CDR3 has 16 amino acids. The V gene end was trimmed by 4 bases and the J gene end by 6 bases; junction bases not matched to a gene: 8. CDR3 loop: CASSVLTSGGSKTQYF. The CDR3 bases are TGTGCCAGCAGTGTACTGACTAGCGGGGGGTCGAAGACCCAGTACTTC.

V is TRBV11-1 and J is TRBJ1-2; tentative D call: TRBD1 (5 bases). The V gene's germline CDR1 is SGHAT and CDR2 FQDESV (reference sequence). This CDR3 is 13 amino acids long. V was cut by 8 bases and J by 1 base, with 11 bases left in between. CDR3 amino acids: CASGDSYNYGYTF. In nucleotides, the CDR3 is TGTGCCAGCGGGGACTCCTATAACTATGGCTACACCTTC.

The V gene is TRBV19, the J gene TRBJ1-2, with D maybe TRBD1 (6 bases). The CDR3 sequence is 13 residues long. V lost 4 bases and J 3 bases, leaving 9 bases between the germline ends. Germline CDR1 and CDR2: LNHDA and SQIVND (reference sequence). The CDR3 DNA sequence: TGTGCCAGTAGTAGGAGACAGGACTATGGCTACACCTTC. This encodes CASSRRQDYGYTF.

J is TRBJ2-5 and V is TRBV11-2; D is unresolved. Trimming took 0 bases from V and 1 from J, leaving 15 bases between them. Germline values: CDR1 SGHAT, CDR2 FQNNGV. This CDR3 is 17 amino acids long. CDR3 in DNA: TGTGCCAGCAGCTTAGAAGTTATGACGGAGCCCCAAGAGACCCAGTACTTC. Its translation is CASSLEVMTEPQETQYF.

V is TRBV5-5 and J is TRBJ1-2; D possibly corresponds to TRBD1 (6 bases). V was cut by 4 bases and J by 5 bases, with 18 bases left in between. The CDR3 totals 15 residues. Germline V gives CDR1 SGHKS, CDR2 YYEKEE (reference sequence). CDR3 in DNA: TGTGCCAGCAGCCCAGGGACACCTCCAACTTATGGCTACACCTTC. Translation: CASSPGTPPTYGYTF.

The CDR3 region is CASSIVSSGQPQHF. CDR3 in DNA: TGTGCCAGTAGTATAGTTTCGTCAGGACAGCCCCAGCATTTT. J is TRBJ1-5 and V is TRBV19, with D unclear. CDR3 length: 14 residues. The germline CDR1 and CDR2 sequences are LNHDA and SQIVND (reference sequence). Trimming took off 1 base at V and 7 bases at J, with 11 bases between the two ends.

The V and J genes are TRBV10-3 and TRBJ2-1, with 7 nucleotides matching TRBD1. The CDR3 extends over 14 amino acids. Germline CDR1 reads ENHRY; CDR2 reads SYGVKD. The junction had 13 bases not matched to a gene; V was cut back by 11 bases and J by 6 bases. CDR3 protein: CAARDRAWGNEQFF. The CDR3 DNA follows: TGTGCCGCGCGAGACAGGGCCTGGGGCAATGAGCAGTTCTTC.

This clone was picked up one time. The CDR3 DNA reads TGCGCCAGCAGAGGGACAGGAGGTTATGGCTACACCTTC. Encoded protein: CASRGTGGYGYTF. The rearrangement links TRBV10-2 to TRBJ1-2; TRBD1 matches at 8 bases. V was pared by 6 bases and J by 5 bases, with 5 bases of the junction left unmatched. Germline-derived CDR1 and CDR2 are WSHSY and SAAADI. This CDR3 has 13 residues.

The chain combines TRBV12-5 with TRBJ1-4, with TRBD1 matching 12 bases. The CDR3 consists of 13 residues. Germline V CDR1 and CDR2: LGHNT, FRNRAP. V dropped 6 bases and J dropped 13; count of bases not matched to a gene: 6. CDR3 in DNA: TGTGCTAGTGGATCCGGGACAGGGGGCGCACTGTTTTTT. Amino acid sequence: CASGSGTGGALFF.

V and J are TRBV4-1 and TRBJ1-2, with TRBD1 matching 9 bases. Germline V gene lookup returns CDR1 MGHRA and CDR2 YSYEKL. This CDR3 comprises 18 residues. The J segment lost 2 bases and the V segment lost 2 bases, leaving 12 bases of the junction unmatched. In nucleotides, the CDR3 is TGCGCCAGCAGCCAAACGGGAACAGGGGGCCTTCTAAACTATGGCTACACCTTC. This translates into CASSQTGTGGLLNYGYTF.

The V call is TRBV27, the J call TRBJ2-1, with TRBD2 matching over 8 bases. Germline V CDR1 and CDR2: MNHEY, SMNVEV (reference sequence). The V and J ends lost 6 bases and 6 bases, in that order; junction bases with no gene match: 7. This CDR3 spans 14 amino acids. In DNA form, the CDR3 reads TGTGCCAGCAGCCGCGGGGGGCATGGCAATGAGCAGTTCTTC. This gives the protein CASSRGGHGNEQFF.

The chain links TRBV5-4 to TRBJ1-2; D not certain. Trimming removed 1 base at V and 4 bases at J, with 5 bases between. Germline V lookup: CDR1 SGHNT, CDR2 YYREEE (reference sequence). The CDR3 runs 12 residues. CDR3 DNA sequence: TGTGCCAGCAGCTTGTCGGTCTATGGCTACACCTTC. This encodes CASSLSVYGYTF.

As for this clone: Sequence at one end of the junction differs from germline and may be a read error. The chain employs TRBV28 and TRBJ1-6; the D gene is possibly TRBD1 (6 bases). Germline loops: CDR1 MDHEN, CDR2 SYDVKM. The CDR3 is 13 residues long. As DNA, the CDR3 is TGTGCCACCACGGACAGTCCCAATTCCCCCCTCCACTTT. Its translation is CATTDSPNSPLHF.

The CDR3 loop reads CASSYSGTGFTEAFF. The CDR3 DNA reads TGTGCCAGCAGTTACTCCGGGACAGGGTTCACTGAAGCTTTCTTT. This chain uses TRBV6-2 or TRBV6-3 with TRBJ1-1, with 9 bases aligning to TRBD1. After removal of 0 bases from V and 4 bases from J, the junction contained 3 bases not matched to a gene. The CDR3 is made up of 15 amino acids. CDR1 and CDR2 from the germline V gene are MNHEY and SVGEGT.

The rearrangement joins TRBV4-1 to TRBJ1-4; TRBD1 matches at 12 bases. Germline V lookup: CDR1 MGHRA, CDR2 YSYEKL. The V gene end was trimmed by 1 base and the J gene end by 8 bases; junction bases not matched to a gene: 2. CDR3 size: 15 residues. The CDR3 region is CASSQVGTGGEKLFF. CDR3 DNA: TGCGCCAGCAGCCAAGTTGGGACAGGGGGCGAAAAACTGTTTTTT.